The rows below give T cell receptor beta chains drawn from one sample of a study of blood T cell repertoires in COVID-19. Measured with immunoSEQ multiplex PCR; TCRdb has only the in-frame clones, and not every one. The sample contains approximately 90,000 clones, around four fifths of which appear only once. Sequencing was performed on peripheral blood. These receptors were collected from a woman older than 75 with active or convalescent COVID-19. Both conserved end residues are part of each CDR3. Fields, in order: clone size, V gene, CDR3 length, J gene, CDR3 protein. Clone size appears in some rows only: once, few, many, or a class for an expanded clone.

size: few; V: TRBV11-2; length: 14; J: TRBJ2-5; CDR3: CASRLAVSQETQYF
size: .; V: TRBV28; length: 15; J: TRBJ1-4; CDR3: CASSLAGRVEEKLFF
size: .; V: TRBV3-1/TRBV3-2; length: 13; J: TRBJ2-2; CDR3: CASSQGGYGELFF
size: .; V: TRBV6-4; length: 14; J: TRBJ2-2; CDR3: CASSVEVNTGELFF
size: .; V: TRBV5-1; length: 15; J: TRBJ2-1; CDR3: CASSPQGASYNEQFF
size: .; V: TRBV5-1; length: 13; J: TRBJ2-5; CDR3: CASTRLAEETQYF
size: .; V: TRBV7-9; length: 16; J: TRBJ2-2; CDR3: CASSLRGTVNTGELFF
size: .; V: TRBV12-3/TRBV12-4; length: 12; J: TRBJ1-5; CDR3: CASSTRGQPQHF
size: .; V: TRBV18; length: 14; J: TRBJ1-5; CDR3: CASSPGGGNQPQHF
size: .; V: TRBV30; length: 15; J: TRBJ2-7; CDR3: CAWSGSGTGQGEQYF
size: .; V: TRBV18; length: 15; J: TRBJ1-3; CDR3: CASSPPSGDGNTIYF
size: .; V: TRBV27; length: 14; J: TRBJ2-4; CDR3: CASSSVGRGDIQYF
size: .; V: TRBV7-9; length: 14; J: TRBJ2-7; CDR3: CASSFSLAGGRSYF
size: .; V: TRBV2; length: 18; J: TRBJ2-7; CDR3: CAIEEGVSGGSSSYEQYF
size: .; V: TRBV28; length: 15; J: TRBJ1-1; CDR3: CASSRKDRVKTEAFF
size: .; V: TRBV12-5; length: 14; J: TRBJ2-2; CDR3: CASRAGGNTGELFF
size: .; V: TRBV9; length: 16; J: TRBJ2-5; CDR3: CASSVAPREAQETQYF